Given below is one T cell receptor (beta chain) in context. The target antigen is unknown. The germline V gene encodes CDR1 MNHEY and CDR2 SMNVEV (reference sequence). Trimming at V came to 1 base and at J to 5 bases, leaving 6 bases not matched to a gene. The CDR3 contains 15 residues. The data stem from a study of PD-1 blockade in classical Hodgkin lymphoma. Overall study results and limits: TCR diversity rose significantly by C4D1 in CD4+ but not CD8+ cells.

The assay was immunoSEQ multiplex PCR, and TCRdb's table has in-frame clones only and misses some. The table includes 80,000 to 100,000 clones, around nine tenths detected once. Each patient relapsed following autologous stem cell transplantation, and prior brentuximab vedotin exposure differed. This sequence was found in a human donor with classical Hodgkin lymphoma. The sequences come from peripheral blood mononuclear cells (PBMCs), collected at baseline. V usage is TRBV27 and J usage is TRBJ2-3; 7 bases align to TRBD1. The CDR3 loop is CASSLYRNRGDTQYF. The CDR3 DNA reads TGTGCCAGCAGTTTATATCGGAACAGGGGAGATACGCAGTATTTT.